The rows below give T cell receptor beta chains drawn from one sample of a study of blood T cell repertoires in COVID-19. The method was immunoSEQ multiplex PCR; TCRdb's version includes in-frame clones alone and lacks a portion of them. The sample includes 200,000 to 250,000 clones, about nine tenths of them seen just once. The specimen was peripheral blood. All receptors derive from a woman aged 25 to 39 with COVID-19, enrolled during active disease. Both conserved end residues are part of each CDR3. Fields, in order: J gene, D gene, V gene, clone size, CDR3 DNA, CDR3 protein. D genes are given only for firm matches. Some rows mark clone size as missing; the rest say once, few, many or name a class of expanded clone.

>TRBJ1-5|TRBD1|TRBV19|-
TGTGCCAGTAGTATACGACAGGGGAAAAGCAATCAGCCCCAGCATTTT
CASSIRQGKSNQPQHF
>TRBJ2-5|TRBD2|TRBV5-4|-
TGTGCCAGCAGCTTGCCAGCGGGGGGGCAAGAGACCCAGTACTTC
CASSLPAGGQETQYF
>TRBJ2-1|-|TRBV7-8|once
TGTGCCAGCAGCCCAGTCCTGCTAGCGTCCTACAATGAGCAGTTCTTC
CASSPVLLASYNEQFF
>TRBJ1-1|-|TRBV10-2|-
TGCGCCAGCAGTTCTCCTACCGGAGGCACTGAAGCTTTCTTT
CASSSPTGGTEAFF
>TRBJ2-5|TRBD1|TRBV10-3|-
TGTGCCATCAGCACCCCCAGGGGGAGACAAGAGACCCAGTACTTC
CAISTPRGRQETQYF
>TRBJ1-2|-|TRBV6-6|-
TGTGCCAGCTGCCTAAAGAGGACAGTTCACAACTATGGCTACACCTTC
CASCLKRTVHNYGYTF
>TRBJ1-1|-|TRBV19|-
TGTGCCAGTAGTATTACGGGAATGAACACTGAAGCTTTCTTT
CASSITGMNTEAFF
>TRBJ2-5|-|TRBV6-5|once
TGTGCCAGCAGGTACGAGGAGACCCAGTACTTC
CASRYEETQYF
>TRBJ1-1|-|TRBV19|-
TGTGCCAGTAGTATCAGTCAGATGAACACTGAAGCTTTCTTT
CASSISQMNTEAFF
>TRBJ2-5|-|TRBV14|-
TGTGCCAGCAGCCTCATTTCACGGGGTCCGGAGACCCAGTACTTC
CASSLISRGPETQYF
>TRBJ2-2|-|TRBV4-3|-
TGCGCCAGCAGCCAAGTGGGCCACACCGGGGAGCTGTTTTTT
CASSQVGHTGELFF
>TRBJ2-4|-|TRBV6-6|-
TGTGCCAGCAGACCAGACAGCCCCGAAAACATTCAGTACTTC
CASRPDSPENIQYF
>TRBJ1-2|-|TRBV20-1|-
TGCAGTGCTAGTCATACCTACAACTATGGCTACACCTTC
CSASHTYNYGYTF
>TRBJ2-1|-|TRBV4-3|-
TGCGCCAGCAGCCTTAGGACTGATAATGAGCAGTTCTTC
CASSLRTDNEQFF
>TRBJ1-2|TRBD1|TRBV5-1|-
TGCGCCAGCAGCTTTGAGGGACAGGGGTCAGAGACCACCTTC
CASSFEGQGSETTF
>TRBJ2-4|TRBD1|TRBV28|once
TGTGCCAGCGGATCACCTGGGACAGGGTCCAAAAACATTCAGTACTTC
CASGSPGTGSKNIQYF
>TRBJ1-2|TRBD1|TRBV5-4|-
TGTGCCAGCAGCTTAACTACGGGACAGAACTATGGCTACACCTTC
CASSLTTGQNYGYTF
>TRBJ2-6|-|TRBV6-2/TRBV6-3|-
TGTGCCAGCAGTTACGATAGAGGGGCCAACGTCCTGACTTTC
CASSYDRGANVLTF
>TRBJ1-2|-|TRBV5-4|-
TGTGCCAGCAGCTTTTCAGGCAGTAACTATGGCTACACCTTC
CASSFSGSNYGYTF
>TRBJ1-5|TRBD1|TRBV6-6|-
TGTGCCAGCAGTTCACAGGGGCTAAATCAGCCCCAGCATTTT
CASSSQGLNQPQHF
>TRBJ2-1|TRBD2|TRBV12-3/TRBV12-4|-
TGTGCCAGCAGTGGACTAGCGGGAGTCGGTCAGTTCTTC
CASSGLAGVGQFF
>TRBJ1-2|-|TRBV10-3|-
TGTGCCATCAGTGAGGGGGACACTCCATATGGCTACACCTTC
CAISEGDTPYGYTF
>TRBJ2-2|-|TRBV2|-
TGTGCCATCTCACAAGGGAGGGGGACCGGGGAGCTGTTTTTT
CAISQGRGTGELFF
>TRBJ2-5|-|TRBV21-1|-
TGTGCCAGCAGCGAGAACAGGGGCCCGGCGACCCAGTACTTC
CASSENRGPATQYF
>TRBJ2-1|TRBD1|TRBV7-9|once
TGTGCCAGCAGCCAATGGACAGGGCCAGTAGGGCAGTTCTTC
CASSQWTGPVGQFF
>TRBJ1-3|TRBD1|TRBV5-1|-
TGCGCCAGCAGGCCGAACCAGGGGGCTGGAAACACCATATATTTT
CASRPNQGAGNTIYF
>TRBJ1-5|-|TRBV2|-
TGTGCCAGCAGTGCTCAGGCGCCCTATAGCAATCAGCCCCAGCATTTT
CASSAQAPYSNQPQHF
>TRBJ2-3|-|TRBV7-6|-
TGTGCCAGCAGCTTAGCAGGGGTCCAGACAGATACGCAGTATTTT
CASSLAGVQTDTQYF
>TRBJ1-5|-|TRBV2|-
TGTGCCAGCAGTGTCCGCGGTGTTCAGCCCCAGCATTTT
CASSVRGVQPQHF
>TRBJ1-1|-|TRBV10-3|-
TGTGCCATCAGCGGGGGTAACACTGAAGCTTTCTTT
CAISGGNTEAFF
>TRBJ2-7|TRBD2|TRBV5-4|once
TGTGCCAGCAGCTTGGCGGGACTAGCTACTCTAAATCCTTTGGACGAGCAGTACTTC
CASSLAGLATLNPLDEQYF
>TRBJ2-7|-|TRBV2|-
TGTGCCAGCAGGCCCATACAGGGCCCCTCCTACGAGCAGTACTTC
CASRPIQGPSYEQYF
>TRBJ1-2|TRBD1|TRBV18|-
TGTGCCAGCTCACTCAACCTTCCGGACAGGGTGGGCTATGGCTACACCTTC
CASSLNLPDRVGYGYTF
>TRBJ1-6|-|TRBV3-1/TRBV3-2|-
TGTGCCAGCAGCCAAGATGTCCGATGGGGGGACCGAATGGGGCCCCTCCACTTT
CASSQDVRWGDRMGPLHF